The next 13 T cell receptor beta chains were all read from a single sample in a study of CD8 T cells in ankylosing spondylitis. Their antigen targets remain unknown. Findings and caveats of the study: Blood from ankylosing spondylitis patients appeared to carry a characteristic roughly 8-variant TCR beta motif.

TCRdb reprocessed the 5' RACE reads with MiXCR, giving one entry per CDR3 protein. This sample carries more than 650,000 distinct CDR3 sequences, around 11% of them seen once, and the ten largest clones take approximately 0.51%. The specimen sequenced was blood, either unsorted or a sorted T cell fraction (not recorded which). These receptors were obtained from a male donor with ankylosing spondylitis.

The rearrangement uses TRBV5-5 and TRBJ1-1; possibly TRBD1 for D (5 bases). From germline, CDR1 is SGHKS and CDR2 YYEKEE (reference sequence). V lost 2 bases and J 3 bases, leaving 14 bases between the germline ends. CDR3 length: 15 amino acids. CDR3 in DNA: TGTGCCAGCAGCTTAAAGGGGAAGCCGGACACTGAAGCTTTCTTT. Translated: CASSLKGKPDTEAFF.

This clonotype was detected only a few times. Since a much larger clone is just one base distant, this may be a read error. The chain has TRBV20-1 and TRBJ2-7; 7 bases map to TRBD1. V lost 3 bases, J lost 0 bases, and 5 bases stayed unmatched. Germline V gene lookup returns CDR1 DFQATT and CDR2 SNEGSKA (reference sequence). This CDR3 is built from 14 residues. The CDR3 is CSASKAGGSYEQYF. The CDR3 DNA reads TGCAGTGCTAGTAAGGCAGGGGGCTCCTACGAGCAGTACTTC.

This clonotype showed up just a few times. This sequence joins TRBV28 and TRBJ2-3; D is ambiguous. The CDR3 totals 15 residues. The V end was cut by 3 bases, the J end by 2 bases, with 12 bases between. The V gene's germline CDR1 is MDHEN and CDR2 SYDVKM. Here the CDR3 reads CASSFETEYTDTQYF. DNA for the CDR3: TGTGCCAGCAGTTTCGAAACGGAATACACAGATACGCAGTATTTT.

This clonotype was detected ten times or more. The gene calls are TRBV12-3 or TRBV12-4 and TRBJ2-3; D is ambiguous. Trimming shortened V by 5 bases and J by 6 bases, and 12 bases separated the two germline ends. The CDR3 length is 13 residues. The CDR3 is CASSADIGDTQYF. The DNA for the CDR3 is TGTGCCAGCAGTGCGGATATCGGGGATACGCAGTATTTT.

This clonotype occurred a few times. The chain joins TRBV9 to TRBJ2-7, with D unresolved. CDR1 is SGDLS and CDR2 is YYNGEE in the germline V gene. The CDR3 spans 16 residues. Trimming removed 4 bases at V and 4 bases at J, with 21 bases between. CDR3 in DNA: TGTGCCAGCAGCCCAAGGAACTTCCCCTCTCAATACGAGCAGTACTTC. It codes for CASSPRNFPSQYEQYF.

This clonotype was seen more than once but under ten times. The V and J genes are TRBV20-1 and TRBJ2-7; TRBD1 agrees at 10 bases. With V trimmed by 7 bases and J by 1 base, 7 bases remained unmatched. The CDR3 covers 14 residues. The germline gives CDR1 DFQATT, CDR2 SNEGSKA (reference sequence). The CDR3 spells CSGAGQGFSYEQYF. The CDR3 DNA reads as TGCAGTGGGGCGGGACAGGGGTTTTCCTACGAGCAGTACTTC.

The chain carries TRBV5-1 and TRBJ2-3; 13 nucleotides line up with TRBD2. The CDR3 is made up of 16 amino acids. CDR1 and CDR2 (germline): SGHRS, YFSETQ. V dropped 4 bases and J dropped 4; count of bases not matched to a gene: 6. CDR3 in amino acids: CASSQGGLAGSDTQYF. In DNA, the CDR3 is TGCGCCAGCAGCCAGGGGGGACTAGCGGGGTCAGATACGCAGTATTTT.

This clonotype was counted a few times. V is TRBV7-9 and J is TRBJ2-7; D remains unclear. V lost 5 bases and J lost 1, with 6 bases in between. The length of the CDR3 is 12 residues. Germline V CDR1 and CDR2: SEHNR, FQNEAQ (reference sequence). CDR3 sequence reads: CASSPLSYEQYF. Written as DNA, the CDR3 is TGTGCCAGCAGCCCATTGTCCTACGAGCAGTACTTC.

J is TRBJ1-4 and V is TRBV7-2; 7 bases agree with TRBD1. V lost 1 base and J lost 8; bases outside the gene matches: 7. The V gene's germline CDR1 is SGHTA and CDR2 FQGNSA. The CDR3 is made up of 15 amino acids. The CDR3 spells CASSLGRGKGEKLFF. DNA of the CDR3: TGTGCCAGCAGCTTAGGCAGGGGGAAAGGCGAAAAACTGTTTTTT.

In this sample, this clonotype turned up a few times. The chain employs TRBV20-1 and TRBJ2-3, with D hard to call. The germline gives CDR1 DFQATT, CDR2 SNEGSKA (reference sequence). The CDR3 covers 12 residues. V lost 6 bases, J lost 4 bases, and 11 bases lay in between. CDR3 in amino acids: CSAADFADTQYF. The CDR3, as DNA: TGCAGTGCCGCCGACTTTGCAGATACGCAGTATTTT.

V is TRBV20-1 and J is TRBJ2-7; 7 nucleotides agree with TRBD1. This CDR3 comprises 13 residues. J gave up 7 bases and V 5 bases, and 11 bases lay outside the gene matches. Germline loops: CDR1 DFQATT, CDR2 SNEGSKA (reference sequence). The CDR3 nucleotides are TGCAGTGCTCCTATAGACAGGGTGGGGGAGCAGTACTTC. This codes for CSAPIDRVGEQYF.

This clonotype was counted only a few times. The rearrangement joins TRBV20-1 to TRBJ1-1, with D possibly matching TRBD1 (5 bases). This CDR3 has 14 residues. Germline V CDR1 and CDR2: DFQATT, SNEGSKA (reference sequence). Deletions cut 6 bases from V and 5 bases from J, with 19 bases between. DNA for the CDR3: TGCAGTGCCCTGAGAGGGGCTTCTGTTACTGAAGCTTTCTTT. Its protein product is CSALRGASVTEAFF.

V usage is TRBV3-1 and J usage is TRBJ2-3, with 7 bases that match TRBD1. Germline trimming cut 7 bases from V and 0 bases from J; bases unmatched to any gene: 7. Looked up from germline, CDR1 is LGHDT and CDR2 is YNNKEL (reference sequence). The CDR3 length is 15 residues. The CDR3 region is CASTRGFQSTDTQYF. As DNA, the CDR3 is TGTGCCAGCACCAGGGGGTTTCAGAGCACAGATACGCAGTATTTT.